The clone carrying this T cell receptor (beta chain) was seen only once. Its antigen is not known. This sample is drawn from a study of shared clonotypes between healthy human individuals. Background on the study: A donor's plate count was three for CD4 naive and three for CD4 memory; CD8 naive had two and CD8 memory one.

This CDR3 is built from 15 residues. Germline CDR1 reads GTSNPN; CDR2 reads SVGIG (reference sequence). V lost 3 bases and J 6 bases, leaving 18 bases between the germline ends. Generated by immunoSEQ multiplex PCR, the TCRdb table keeps only in-frame clones and is missing some. Altogether about 2.4 million clones are present, approximately 94% being singletons, with the ten largest covering over 0.12%. Those who donated, Caucasian adults without exception, all lived in Nashville, Tennessee. The study, taken as a whole, reports: Clonotype sharing among donors likely depends on sequencing depth.

The gene calls are TRBV30 and TRBJ2-1; D unresolved. The sequenced material came from naive CD4+ T cells sorted from blood. Subset described: CD45RA+ positively selected. The sequence came from a man aged 18-30 years in good health. The CDR3 sequence is CAWSARLGTGNEQFF. In nucleotides, the CDR3 is TGTGCCTGGAGCGCCCGTCTCGGTACGGGCAATGAGCAGTTCTTC.